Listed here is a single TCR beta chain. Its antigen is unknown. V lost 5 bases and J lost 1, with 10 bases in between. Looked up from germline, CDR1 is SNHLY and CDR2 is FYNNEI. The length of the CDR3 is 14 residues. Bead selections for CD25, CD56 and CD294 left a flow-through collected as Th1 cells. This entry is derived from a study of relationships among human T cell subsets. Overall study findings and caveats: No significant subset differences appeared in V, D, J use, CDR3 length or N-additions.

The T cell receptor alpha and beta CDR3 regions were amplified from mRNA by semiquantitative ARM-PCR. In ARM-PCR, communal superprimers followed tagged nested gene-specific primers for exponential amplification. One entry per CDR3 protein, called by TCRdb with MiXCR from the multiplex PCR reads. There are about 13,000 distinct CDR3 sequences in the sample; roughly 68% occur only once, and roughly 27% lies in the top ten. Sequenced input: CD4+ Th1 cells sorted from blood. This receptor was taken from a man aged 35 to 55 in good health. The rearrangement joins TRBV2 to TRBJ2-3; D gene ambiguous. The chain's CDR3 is CASSSFGGTDTQYF. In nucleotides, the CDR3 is TGTGCCAGCAGTTCATTTGGGGGCACAGATACGCAGTATTTT.